Here is one T cell receptor (beta chain) with its context. What it binds is not known. These data come from a study of shared clonotypes between healthy human individuals. The authors divided CD4+ cells into CD45RA+ naive and CD45RA-negative memory subsets. CDR1 is MNHEY, CDR2 SMNVEV, per germline (reference sequence). Between the trimmed V and J ends, which lost 4 bases and 7 bases, there was a span of 19 bases. The CDR3 contains 15 residues. Regarding the study as a whole: Clonotypes shared by all four sorted-subset donors had higher generation probabilities than non-shared clonotypes. Despite large depth, sorted-subset datasets appeared incompletely sequenced. The naive CD4 repertoires of several donors were compared, and approximately 5% of clonotypes were shared.

Only in-frame clones appear in the TCRdb table, and some are missing; sequencing was by immunoSEQ multiplex PCR. The repertoire holds around 2,000,000 clones, with 90% to 95% as singletons. Sequenced: naive CD4+ T cells sorted from blood. The subset: CD45RA+ positively selected. This chain links TRBV27 with TRBJ2-5, with D tentatively TRBD1 (5 bases). This sequence was found in a young man in good health. The CDR3 sequence: CASSSQGEGYVTQYF. As DNA, the CDR3 is TGTGCCAGCAGTTCCCAGGGTGAAGGGTACGTGACCCAGTACTTC.